This record concerns one T cell receptor beta chain sequence. Its antigen is not yet known. The record has no base qualities; no much larger clone is one base away. The immunoSEQ Assay, a bias-controlled multiplex PCR, was used to amplify TCRbeta CDR3 regions from genomic DNA. Per the original workflow: The number of nucleated cells in each sample was estimated from the amplification of reference gene primers within the assay. Sequence reads were collapsed and filtered to measure the absolute abundance of every unique TCRbeta CDR3 rearrangement. For each sample, productive Simpson clonality was calculated as the square root of Simpson's diversity index across productive rearrangements. In its TCRdb copy, this immuneACCESS table keeps in-frame sequences only and misses some clones. Where compared with another copy, unresolved V genes explain less than half of these, and the others have no known cause. For V, J and clone size, that table is used; D and trimming come from the DNA. The sample table contains 150,000 to 200,000 clones; only one count was recorded for 81% of them. The top ten constitute under 13% of the sample.

This record belongs to a study of blood T cell repertoires in COVID-19 (dated by TCRdb to the early 2020s). About the investigation overall: The collaborator samples originated in the United States, Italy and Spain and spanned the acute and convalescent phases of COVID-19. The material from the prospective study consisted of cDNA or gDNA derived from T cells, B-cell-depleted T cells, or PBMCs. Deeply sampled blood TCRbeta repertoires from subjects exposed to, actively infected with, or recovered from COVID-19 were included in the dataset. A freely available public database, intended as a resource for researchers studying the immune response to SARS-CoV-2, is where the repertoires were released. The samples were drawn from two sources: the first 160 participants of the ongoing ImmuneRACE study, and 1,254 subjects contributed by 6 global collaborators. Nearly every sample came with metadata listing a de-identified subject ID, COVID-19 status, age in years and sex. HLA class I and class II types, where available, came from metadata supplied by the sample provider rather than from assay-based typing. General conclusions and limits of the study: Clinical and demographic metadata were provided uncurated, with the amount varying by source and participant.

Collaborating institutions collected whole blood in K2EDTA tubes following their own protocols. Collaborator samples were shipped for TCRbeta analysis as frozen whole blood, isolated PBMCs, or DNA extracted from either sample type. The CDR3 runs 17 amino acids, cysteine and phenylalanine included. Only the CDR3 portion is preserved as DNA: 51 bases, with reading frame beginning at the first base. V is reduced by 2 bases and J by 1 base, leaving a spacing of 17 bases between them. From a lookup of the germline V gene, CDR1 and CDR2 are MGHDK and SYGVNS. Material: peripheral blood. Recombination joined TRBV25-1 with TRBJ1-1, with a weak D call of TRBD1 (6 bases match). The source of this sequence is a human donor in a cohort sampled during active COVID-19. CDR3 reads: CASSEIRGAGRNTEAFF. The DNA reads TGTGCCAGCAGTGAAATTCGGGGGGCGGGGAGGAACACTGAAGCTTTCTTT.